The rows below give T cell receptor beta chains drawn from one sample of a study of cytomegalovirus exposure and HLA in healthy donors. The assay was immunoSEQ multiplex PCR, and TCRdb's table has in-frame clones only and misses some. The sample lists about 140,000 clones, 75% to 90% occurring once. Source material: PBMCs. The source is a female donor in good health and CMV-seronegative. The CDR3 runs from the conserved cysteine through the conserved F or W. D genes are given only for firm matches. Size is stated for part of the rows, as once, few or many counts, or as a class when the clone is expanded.

V gene: TRBV5-1
J gene: TRBJ2-3
D gene: NA
clone size: NA
CDR3 DNA: TGCGCCAGCAGCTTCACCCAGGGCGCTTACACAGATACGCAGTATTTT
CDR3 protein: CASSFTQGAYTDTQYF

V gene: TRBV28
J gene: TRBJ2-5
D gene: NA
clone size: NA
CDR3 DNA: TGTGCCAGCAGTTTATTCCCAGGCCAAGAGACCCAGTACTTC
CDR3 protein: CASSLFPGQETQYF

V gene: TRBV6-6
J gene: TRBJ1-4
D gene: NA
clone size: NA
CDR3 DNA: TGTGCCAGCTGGCGACAGAGCACTAATGAAAAACTGTTTTTT
CDR3 protein: CASWRQSTNEKLFF

V gene: TRBV7-9
J gene: TRBJ2-2
D gene: NA
clone size: NA
CDR3 DNA: TGTGCCAGCAGCTCCAGCGGGCCCAACACCGGGGAGCTGTTTTTT
CDR3 protein: CASSSSGPNTGELFF

V gene: TRBV4-2
J gene: TRBJ2-7
D gene: TRBD2
clone size: NA
CDR3 DNA: TGTGCCAGCAGCCAAGAGACTAGCATAAGCTACGAGCAGTACTTC
CDR3 protein: CASSQETSISYEQYF

V gene: TRBV28
J gene: TRBJ2-5
D gene: NA
clone size: NA
CDR3 DNA: TGTGCCAGCAGTTTAGAAGAGGAGACCCAGTACTTC
CDR3 protein: CASSLEEETQYF

V gene: TRBV9
J gene: TRBJ2-3
D gene: TRBD2
clone size: NA
CDR3 DNA: TGTGCCAGCAGCGGAGGAGCGGGAGTGAGCACAGATACGCAGTATTTT
CDR3 protein: CASSGGAGVSTDTQYF

V gene: TRBV4-1
J gene: TRBJ1-3
D gene: NA
clone size: NA
CDR3 DNA: TGCGCCAGCAGCCAAGTGTCAGGGGCCTCTGGAAACACCATATATTTT
CDR3 protein: CASSQVSGASGNTIYF

V gene: TRBV11-2
J gene: TRBJ1-2
D gene: NA
clone size: NA
CDR3 DNA: TGTGCCAGCAGCTTATACTCAGGCACAGGGAGATATGGCTACACCTTC
CDR3 protein: CASSLYSGTGRYGYTF

V gene: TRBV6-5
J gene: TRBJ2-3
D gene: TRBD2
clone size: NA
CDR3 DNA: TGTGCCAGCTCGATTAGCGGGGGGTCAGATACGCAGTATTTT
CDR3 protein: CASSISGGSDTQYF

V gene: TRBV30
J gene: TRBJ2-7
D gene: TRBD2
clone size: NA
CDR3 DNA: TGTGCCTGGAGCGGTGGGGCTAGCGGGACCTACGAGCAGTACTTC
CDR3 protein: CAWSGGASGTYEQYF

V gene: TRBV29-1
J gene: TRBJ1-1
D gene: TRBD1
clone size: NA
CDR3 DNA: TGCAGCGTTATCAGGGGGACAAACACTGAAGCTTTCTTT
CDR3 protein: CSVIRGTNTEAFF

V gene: TRBV10-2
J gene: TRBJ2-1
D gene: NA
clone size: few
CDR3 DNA: TGCGCCAGCAGTGGCGGGGTTTTTTCTGGGAATGAGCAGTTCTTC
CDR3 protein: CASSGGVFSGNEQFF

V gene: TRBV6-5
J gene: TRBJ2-3
D gene: TRBD2
clone size: NA
CDR3 DNA: TGTGCCAGCAGTTACGAGAGCGGGAGCGTGACAGATACGCAGTATTTT
CDR3 protein: CASSYESGSVTDTQYF

V gene: TRBV19
J gene: TRBJ2-5
D gene: NA
clone size: NA
CDR3 DNA: TGTGCCAGTAGTATCAGGCAGGAAGAGACCCAGTACTTC
CDR3 protein: CASSIRQEETQYF

V gene: TRBV2
J gene: TRBJ1-1
D gene: NA
clone size: NA
CDR3 DNA: TGTGCCAGCAGTGCTCTCGCGACATTCGCTGAAGCTTTCTTT
CDR3 protein: CASSALATFAEAFF

V gene: TRBV6-5
J gene: TRBJ1-5
D gene: TRBD1
clone size: NA
CDR3 DNA: TGTGCCAGCAGACCCGGGACAGTTAGCAATCAGCCCCAGCATTTT
CDR3 protein: CASRPGTVSNQPQHF

V gene: TRBV28
J gene: TRBJ2-7
D gene: NA
clone size: NA
CDR3 DNA: TGTGCCAGCAGTCCAGACACAGGGACCTACGAGCAGTACTTC
CDR3 protein: CASSPDTGTYEQYF

V gene: TRBV27
J gene: TRBJ2-1
D gene: NA
clone size: NA
CDR3 DNA: TGTGCCAGCAGTTTATCGGGGGGCAATGAGCAGTTCTTC
CDR3 protein: CASSLSGGNEQFF

V gene: TRBV2
J gene: TRBJ2-5
D gene: NA
clone size: NA
CDR3 DNA: TGTGCCAGCGCACTACAAGAGACCCAGTACTTC
CDR3 protein: CASALQETQYF

V gene: TRBV2
J gene: TRBJ1-1
D gene: NA
clone size: NA
CDR3 DNA: TGTGCCATCACAGTGACGTCGGCAGGGGCGTTCACTGAAGCTTTCTTT
CDR3 protein: CAITVTSAGAFTEAFF

V gene: TRBV6-5
J gene: TRBJ2-5
D gene: NA
clone size: NA
CDR3 DNA: TGTGCCAGCAGTTACCCCTCCGAGGAGACCCAGTACTTC
CDR3 protein: CASSYPSEETQYF

V gene: TRBV4-1
J gene: TRBJ2-1
D gene: NA
clone size: NA
CDR3 DNA: TGCGCCAGCAGCCAAGATATCCAGGGGCAGTTCTTC
CDR3 protein: CASSQDIQGQFF

V gene: TRBV4-2
J gene: TRBJ2-7
D gene: TRBD2
clone size: NA
CDR3 DNA: TGTGCCAGCAGCCTCGACCTTAGCGGGAGGGCCTACGAGCAGTACTTC
CDR3 protein: CASSLDLSGRAYEQYF

V gene: TRBV5-1
J gene: TRBJ2-1
D gene: NA
clone size: NA
CDR3 DNA: TGCGCCAGCAGCCAGGTACGGACTTCCTACAATGAGCAGTTCTTC
CDR3 protein: CASSQVRTSYNEQFF

V gene: TRBV29-1
J gene: TRBJ2-3
D gene: TRBD1
clone size: NA
CDR3 DNA: TGCAGCGTCCTATTCTACCTGGGACAGGGGGTGACAGATACGCAGTATTTT
CDR3 protein: CSVLFYLGQGVTDTQYF

V gene: TRBV9
J gene: TRBJ2-5
D gene: NA
clone size: NA
CDR3 DNA: TGTGCCAGCAGCGTTCCCGGGATCGAGACCCAGTACTTC
CDR3 protein: CASSVPGIETQYF

V gene: TRBV4-2
J gene: TRBJ2-5
D gene: NA
clone size: NA
CDR3 DNA: TGTGCCAGCAGCCAAGACCCGGGAGAGACCCAGTACTTC
CDR3 protein: CASSQDPGETQYF

V gene: TRBV5-1
J gene: TRBJ2-7
D gene: TRBD1
clone size: NA
CDR3 DNA: TGCGCCAGCAGCGCGCTGACAGGGTCCTACGAGCAGTACTTC
CDR3 protein: CASSALTGSYEQYF

V gene: TRBV5-4
J gene: TRBJ2-2
D gene: TRBD2
clone size: NA
CDR3 DNA: TGTGCCAGCAGCTGGGGGGGGAGGGACACCGGGGAGCTGTTTTTT
CDR3 protein: CASSWGGRDTGELFF